This record looks at one TCR beta chain sequence and its context. Method: immunoSEQ multiplex PCR; TCRdb's copy keeps in-frame clones and lacks some. The repertoire holds hundreds of thousands of clones, with 92% as singletons. Deletions cut 7 bases from V and 5 bases from J, with 11 bases between. The CDR3 is made up of 12 amino acids. These data originate in a study of blood T cell repertoires in COVID-19. While infection was still active, Seattle patients were enrolled and then followed longitudinally. The chain recombines TRBV12-3 or TRBV12-4 with TRBJ1-2; D not resolved. This receptor was taken from a man aged 55 to 69 with COVID-19, enrolled during active disease. The sequencing sample was made of peripheral blood. CDR3 region: CASKLSGYGYTF. The CDR3, as DNA: TGTGCCAGCAAACTCTCGGGGTATGGCTACACCTTC.